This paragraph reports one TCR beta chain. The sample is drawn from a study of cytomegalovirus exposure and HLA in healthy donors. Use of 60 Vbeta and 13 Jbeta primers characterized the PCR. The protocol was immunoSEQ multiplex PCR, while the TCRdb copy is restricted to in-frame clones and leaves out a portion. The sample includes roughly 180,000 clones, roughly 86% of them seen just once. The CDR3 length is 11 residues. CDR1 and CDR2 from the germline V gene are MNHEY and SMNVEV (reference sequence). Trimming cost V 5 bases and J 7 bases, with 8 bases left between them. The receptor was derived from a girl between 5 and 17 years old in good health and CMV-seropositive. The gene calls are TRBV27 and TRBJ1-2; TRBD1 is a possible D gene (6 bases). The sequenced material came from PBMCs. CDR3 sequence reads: CASSQGFGYTF. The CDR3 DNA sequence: TGTGCCAGCAGTCAGGGGTTTGGCTACACCTTC.